A selection of T cell receptor beta chains follows, all from one sample in a study of T cells in Graves' hyperthyroidism and ophthalmopathy. MiXCR, applied by TCRdb to the multiplex PCR reads, yields one record per CDR3 protein. The sample includes nearly 750,000 distinct CDR3 sequences, about 35% of them seen just once. The specimen sequenced was blood. The origin of the receptors is a woman aged 40 to 50 with Graves' hyperthyroidism. The CDR3 runs from the conserved cysteine through the conserved F or W. Clone size is not always given. Where it is, it says once, few, many or a class for expanded clones.

size	V	J	CDR3
few	TRBV12-3/TRBV12-4	TRBJ1-2	CASSVTGTGSYGYTF
NA	TRBV5-1	TRBJ2-5	CASSFGTSGKQETQYF
few	TRBV11-3	TRBJ1-1	CASSPRSGRDTEAFF
few	TRBV20-1	TRBJ1-2	CSALLDREGDGYTF
many	TRBV29-1	TRBJ1-1	CSVEGTKNTEAFF
NA	TRBV7-9	TRBJ1-3	CASSPRGGPTSSGNTIYF
many	TRBV7-8	TRBJ1-5	CASSLSGNQPQHF
many	TRBV14	TRBJ1-2	CASSQDNFPPYGYTF
NA	TRBV20-1	TRBJ1-5	CSAPKRGEPYSNQPQHF
NA	TRBV28	TRBJ1-2	CASSLEGVGGYTF
few	TRBV12-5	TRBJ2-2	CASGHGGELFF
NA	TRBV9	TRBJ1-1	CASSQEQGVGTEAFF
NA	TRBV6-6	TRBJ1-1	CASSRNRGSGTEAFF
NA	TRBV7-6	TRBJ1-2	CASRPFVYGYTF
NA	TRBV29-1	NA	CSPWRGNEQFF
NA	TRBV19	TRBJ1-2	CASSPAGGLRGYTF
NA	TRBV28	TRBJ2-7	CASSFQTYEQYF
many	TRBV7-8	TRBJ2-7	CASSYDHEQYF
NA	TRBV10-3	TRBJ1-1	CAISDQGAAFF
NA	TRBV19	TRBJ2-3	CASSMSVASTDTQYF
NA	TRBV10-3	TRBJ1-2	CAITGGEYGYTF
NA	TRBV5-4	TRBJ1-2	CASSLDEYNYGYTF